A single sample is the source of the 32 T cell receptor beta chains below, sequenced in a study of memory CD4+ T cells and cytomegalovirus serostatus. TCRdb's copy holds only in-frame clones and misses some; the assay was immunoSEQ multiplex PCR. The sample records some 48,000 clones, 60% to 80% being singletons. Single viable CD3+CD4+CD8-CD45RO+ cells were sorted as the memory CD4+ T cells. Sample: memory CD4+ T cells from blood. The receptors were gathered from an adult in good health and CMV-seronegative.

The CDR3 loop reads CASSYGPYIYTF. The CDR3 nucleotides are TGTGCCAGCAGTTACGGGCCCTACATCTACACCTTC. V gene TRBV6-5 combines with J gene TRBJ1-2; D remains ambiguous. In germline, CDR1 is MNHEY, CDR2 SVGAGI. With 2 bases removed from V and 10 bases from J, the gap between germline ends came to 11 bases. This CDR3 region has 12 residues.

The V gene is TRBV28, the J gene TRBJ1-3, with TRBD1 identical over 9 bases. With 5 bases clipped from V and 8 bases from J, the junction kept 10 bases outside the gene matches. Germline loops: CDR1 MDHEN, CDR2 SYDVKM. This CDR3 is built from 15 residues. Written as DNA, the CDR3 is TGTGCCAGCAGTCGGGGGACAGGGAATGTAGACACCATATATTTT. It encodes CASSRGTGNVDTIYF.

The V gene is TRBV5-8, the J gene TRBJ1-2; TRBD1 aligns across 7 bases. The CDR3 has 12 amino acids. Germline V gene lookup returns CDR1 SGHTS and CDR2 YDEGEE. J was trimmed by 8 bases and V by 0 bases; bases with no gene match: 1. The CDR3 nucleotides read TGTGCCAGCAGCTTGGGACAGGGAGGCTACACCTTC. Its protein is CASSLGQGGYTF.

The rearrangement links TRBV28 to TRBJ1-5; D remains ambiguous. This CDR3 spans 14 amino acids. Per the germline V gene, CDR1 is MDHEN and CDR2 is SYDVKM. V shed 6 bases and J shed 1 base, with 10 bases lying between them. The CDR3 sequence is CASRFEASNQPQHF. The CDR3, as DNA: TGTGCCAGCAGGTTTGAGGCGAGCAATCAGCCCCAGCATTTT.

This clone is medium-sized within its sample. In nucleotides, the CDR3 is TGCGCCAGCAGCTTGGGGAACCGCAGGGGAAACACCATATATTTT. This sequence encodes CASSLGNRRGNTIYF. This chain connects TRBV5-1 to TRBJ1-3; D ambiguous. V dropped 0 bases and J dropped 4 bases, with 11 bases sitting between them. The CDR3 is 15 amino acids. Germline V gene data show CDR1 as SGHRS and CDR2 as YFSETQ.

Remarks on this clone: A junction boundary mismatches the germline segment, possibly from a read error. V gene TRBV5-6 combines with J gene TRBJ2-7; 7 positions match TRBD1. Looked up from germline, CDR1 is SGHDT and CDR2 is YYEEEE. The CDR3 consists of 12 residues. The CDR3 bases are TGTGTCAGCAGTCACGGGACAGACGAGCAGTACTTC. This translates into CVSSHGTDEQYF.

In this sample, this clone turned up once. The V gene is TRBV28, the J gene TRBJ1-4; TRBD1 matches at 9 bases. Germline V lookup: CDR1 MDHEN, CDR2 SYDVKM. Trimming removed 10 bases from V and 2 bases from J; junction bases left unmatched: 11. The CDR3 runs to 16 residues. The CDR3 nucleotides are TGTGCCACCCTAAGGACAGGGGTGATTACTAATGAAAAACTGTTTTTT. Protein: CATLRTGVITNEKLFF.

The rearrangement uses TRBV5-4 and TRBJ2-2; 7 bases fit TRBD1. This CDR3 region has 15 residues. Germline CDR1 and CDR2: SGHNT and YYREEE (reference sequence). V was pared by 3 bases and J by 3 bases, with 5 bases of the junction left unmatched. CDR3 sequence (DNA): TGTGCCAGCAGCTCGGGACAGAGGGACACCGGGGAGCTGTTTTTT. Its protein product is CASSSGQRDTGELFF.

This clone has a handful of counts. The chain has TRBV5-1 and TRBJ1-2; D is ambiguous. V dropped 7 bases and J dropped 3 bases, with 16 bases sitting between them. CDR1 is SGHRS, CDR2 YFSETQ, per germline. The CDR3 has 14 amino acids. The CDR3 DNA follows: TGCGCCAGCTCGCCGGCTTATCGTGACTATGGCTACACCTTC. This translates into CASSPAYRDYGYTF.

CDR3 bases: TGCGCCAGCAGCCAAGAGTTAAACTCCTACGAGCAGTACTTC. It is translated as CASSQELNSYEQYF. V is TRBV4-1 and J is TRBJ2-7; D is ambiguous. This CDR3 is built from 14 residues. The germline V gene encodes CDR1 MGHRA and CDR2 YSYEKL. V lost 0 bases, J lost 0 bases, and 6 bases lay in between.

This chain connects TRBV7-2 to TRBJ1-6; 7 bases are a match to TRBD1. The germline CDR1 and CDR2 sequences are SGHTA and FQGNSA. The CDR3 sequence is 15 residues long. The ends lost 6 bases at V and 7 bases at J; junction bases unmatched: 9. The CDR3 DNA sequence: TGTGCCAGCAGACAACAGGGACAGCCGAATTCACCCCTCCACTTT. It encodes CASRQQGQPNSPLHF.

This clone was counted a single time. The rearrangement links TRBV5-6 to TRBJ2-7; TRBD1 matches 8 bases. Per the germline V gene, CDR1 is SGHDT and CDR2 is YYEEEE. The CDR3 spans 15 residues. V gave up 1 base and J gave up 2 bases; unmatched junction bases: 5. CDR3 sequence (DNA): TGTGCCAGCAGCTTGTGGGGACAGGAGGCCTACGAGCAGTACTTC. Protein product: CASSLWGQEAYEQYF.

The rearrangement joins TRBV30 to TRBJ1-2; a possible D gene is TRBD1 (5 bases). V dropped 4 bases and J dropped 6 bases, with 21 bases sitting between them. Germline CDR1 reads GTSNPN; CDR2 reads SVGIG (reference sequence). The CDR3 spans 15 residues. This CDR3 reads CAWTMVQGAYDGYTF. CDR3 in DNA: TGTGCCTGGACCATGGTTCAGGGCGCGTATGATGGCTACACCTTC.

The chain links TRBV4-1 to TRBJ1-1; D gene unclear. Trimming took off 0 bases at V and 1 base at J, with 6 bases between the two ends. Germline CDR1 reads MGHRA; CDR2 reads YSYEKL. The CDR3 contains 14 residues. The CDR3 DNA reads TGCGCCAGCAGCCAAGAGCGGCGGAACACTGAAGCTTTCTTT. Protein product: CASSQERRNTEAFF.

The chain uses TRBV5-4 and TRBJ1-4; D remains ambiguous. The V gene lost 0 bases and the J gene lost 5 bases, with 8 bases spanning the gap. The CDR3 is 14 residues long. Looked up from germline, CDR1 is SGHNT and CDR2 is YYREEE (reference sequence). The CDR3 protein is CASSLVGRNEKLFF. CDR3 DNA: TGTGCCAGCAGCTTGGTCGGTCGGAATGAAAAACTGTTTTTT.

J is TRBJ2-5 and V is TRBV6-1; 7 nucleotides align to TRBD1. The J call may be in error: the DNA end matches TRBJ2-7 better. CDR1 and CDR2 (germline): MNHNS, SASEGT. The CDR3 extends over 16 amino acids. The CDR3 sequence is CASSEAGNRGRYEQYF. The DNA of the CDR3 is TGTGCCAGCAGTGAAGCCGGTAACAGGGGACGGTACGAGCAGTACTTC.

This clone is a singleton in its sample. The V gene is TRBV2, the J gene TRBJ1-2; the D gene is possibly TRBD1 (5 bases). The germline V and J ends were trimmed by 3 bases and 8 bases, with 16 bases remaining between them. In germline, CDR1 is SNHLY, CDR2 FYNNEI. This CDR3 is built from 14 residues. This CDR3 reads CASSEGLTKDGYTF. As DNA, the CDR3 is TGTGCCAGCAGTGAGGGGCTCACAAAGGACGGCTACACCTTC.

Written as DNA, the CDR3 is TGTGCCAGCAGCCCGGACAGCGGGAATTCACCCCTCCACTTT. Translating gives CASSPDSGNSPLHF. J is TRBJ1-6 and V is TRBV4-2, with D perhaps matching TRBD1 (6 bases). Germline CDR1 reads LGHNA; CDR2 reads YNFKEQ. This CDR3 region has 14 residues. The V end lost 4 bases, the J end lost 7 bases, and 11 bases lay between the germline ends.

J is TRBJ2-1 and V is TRBV4-2, with 12 bases aligning to TRBD2. Germline V gene lookup returns CDR1 LGHNA and CDR2 YNFKEQ. The J segment lost 10 bases and the V segment lost 4 bases, leaving 8 bases of the junction unmatched. CDR3 size: 15 residues. The CDR3 sequence is CASSPMTSGGTEQFF. The CDR3 DNA reads TGTGCCAGCAGCCCTATGACTAGCGGGGGTACGGAGCAGTTCTTC.

The J gene is TRBJ2-1, the V gene TRBV11-2; 7 bases are a match to TRBD2. In germline, CDR1 is SGHAT, CDR2 FQNNGV. V dropped 4 bases and J dropped 9; count of bases not matched to a gene: 12. There are 15 residues in the CDR3. The CDR3 loop is CASSSTQASGSEQFF. CDR3 coding DNA: TGTGCCAGCAGCTCGACTCAAGCTAGCGGATCTGAGCAGTTCTTC.

This clone turned up a few times. V usage is TRBV7-3 and J usage is TRBJ1-1; 7 bases match TRBD1. The CDR3 contains 14 residues. V was pared by 2 bases and J by 2 bases, with 2 bases of the junction left unmatched. The germline CDR1 and CDR2 sequences are SGHTA and FQGTGA. CDR3 region: CASSLDRVNTEAFF. DNA for the CDR3: TGTGCCAGCAGCTTAGACAGGGTAAACACTGAAGCTTTCTTT.

This rearrangement joins TRBV19 to TRBJ1-5, with D possibly being TRBD1 (6 bases). The germline V gene has CDR1 LNHDA and CDR2 SQIVND (reference sequence). The CDR3 covers 15 residues. Deletions cut 4 bases from V and 4 bases from J, with 14 bases between. CDR3 bases: TGTGCCAGTAGTACCCCGGAAGGGGGGAATCAGCCCCAGCATTTT. Encoded protein: CASSTPEGGNQPQHF.

The chain couples TRBV7-2 to TRBJ1-6; D remains ambiguous. Germline CDR1 SGHTA, CDR2 FQGNSA. The V end was cut by 3 bases, the J end by 5 bases, with 11 bases between. This CDR3 contains 15 residues. In nucleotides, the CDR3 is TGTGCCAGCAGCTTTATTGGACGGAATAATTCACCCCTCCACTTT. Protein product: CASSFIGRNNSPLHF.

CDR3: CASSWELNEKLFF. In DNA form, the CDR3 reads TGTGCCAGCAGTTGGGAACTCAATGAAAAACTGTTTTTT. The genes are TRBV6-5 and TRBJ1-4; D is unclear. The V gene lost 4 bases and the J gene lost 5 bases, with 8 bases spanning the gap. The germline V gene encodes CDR1 MNHEY and CDR2 SVGAGI. The CDR3 consists of 13 residues.

This chain joins TRBV2 and TRBJ2-5; D is uncertain. The tail of the sequence fits TRBJ2-7 better, so the J call may be wrong. Germline V lookup: CDR1 SNHLY, CDR2 FYNNEI. The CDR3 is 14 residues long. The CDR3 sequence is CASSEQAGPYEQYF. The CDR3 DNA sequence: TGTGCCAGCAGTGAACAGGCCGGACCCTACGAGCAGTACTTC.

This rearrangement joins TRBV28 to TRBJ2-1; tentatively, D is TRBD1 or TRBD2 (5 bases each). From germline, CDR1 is MDHEN and CDR2 SYDVKM. The CDR3 length is 13 residues. V was trimmed by 6 bases and J by 16 bases, leaving 22 bases between them. The CDR3 bases are TGTGCCAGCAGCTCCTTAGTAGGGACGGGCGGATTCTTC. It is translated as CASSSLVGTGGFF.

V is TRBV11-1 and J is TRBJ2-2; 9 bases are a match to TRBD2. V lost 1 base to trimming and J lost 3 bases; unmatched junction nucleotides: 3. The CDR3 runs to 16 residues. Germline V lookup: CDR1 SGHAT, CDR2 FQDESV (reference sequence). CDR3 in DNA: TGTGCCAGCAGCTTAGGGGGACTAGCCCACACCGGGGAGCTGTTTTTT. Its protein is CASSLGGLAHTGELFF.

V gene TRBV6-5 combines with J gene TRBJ1-5, with D possibly TRBD1 on 5 matching bases. V lost 5 bases and J 7 bases, leaving 12 bases between the germline ends. The V gene's germline CDR1 is MNHEY and CDR2 SVGAGI. The CDR3 is made up of 13 amino acids. In DNA form, the CDR3 reads TGTGCCAGCAGTCAAATCCGGGGGCAGCCCCAGCATTTT. Protein: CASSQIRGQPQHF.

This clone was observed once. V gene TRBV4-1 combines with J gene TRBJ1-2, with 9 bases fitting TRBD1. The ends lost 0 bases at V and 8 bases at J; junction bases unmatched: 10. The CDR3 consists of 16 residues. Germline loops: CDR1 MGHRA, CDR2 YSYEKL. The CDR3 bases are TGCGCCAGCAGCCAAGATAGCCTGGGACAGGGTAGCGGCTACACCTTC. This codes for CASSQDSLGQGSGYTF.

The V gene is TRBV7-2, the J gene TRBJ1-2; 8 bases align to TRBD1. The CDR3 is 14 residues long. From germline, CDR1 is SGHTA and CDR2 FQGNSA. Losses at the gene ends were 4 bases for V and 8 bases for J; bases not matched to a gene: 9. The CDR3 reads CASSSLQGGLGYTF. CDR3 DNA: TGTGCCAGCAGCTCCCTACAGGGGGGGCTAGGCTACACCTTC.

This clone was observed once. The gene calls are TRBV7-2 and TRBJ2-5; 10 bases match TRBD2. This CDR3 has 16 amino acids. Germline values: CDR1 SGHTA, CDR2 FQGNSA. V dropped 4 bases and J dropped 10; count of bases not matched to a gene: 15. CDR3 in amino acids: CASSSQGAGGYGIQYF. CDR3 sequence (DNA): TGTGCCAGCAGCTCCCAGGGAGCGGGGGGGTATGGAATCCAGTACTTC.

This clone turned up a few times. This sequence joins TRBV15 and TRBJ2-6, with D possibly being TRBD2 (6 bases). V lost 3 bases to trimming and J lost 0 bases, with 6 bases between them. This CDR3 region has 15 residues. Germline V gene lookup returns CDR1 LNHNV and CDR2 YYDKDF (reference sequence). The CDR3 region has the DNA TGTGCCACCAGCAGCGGGGGCTCTGGGGCCAACGTCCTGACTTTC. Protein product: CATSSGGSGANVLTF.